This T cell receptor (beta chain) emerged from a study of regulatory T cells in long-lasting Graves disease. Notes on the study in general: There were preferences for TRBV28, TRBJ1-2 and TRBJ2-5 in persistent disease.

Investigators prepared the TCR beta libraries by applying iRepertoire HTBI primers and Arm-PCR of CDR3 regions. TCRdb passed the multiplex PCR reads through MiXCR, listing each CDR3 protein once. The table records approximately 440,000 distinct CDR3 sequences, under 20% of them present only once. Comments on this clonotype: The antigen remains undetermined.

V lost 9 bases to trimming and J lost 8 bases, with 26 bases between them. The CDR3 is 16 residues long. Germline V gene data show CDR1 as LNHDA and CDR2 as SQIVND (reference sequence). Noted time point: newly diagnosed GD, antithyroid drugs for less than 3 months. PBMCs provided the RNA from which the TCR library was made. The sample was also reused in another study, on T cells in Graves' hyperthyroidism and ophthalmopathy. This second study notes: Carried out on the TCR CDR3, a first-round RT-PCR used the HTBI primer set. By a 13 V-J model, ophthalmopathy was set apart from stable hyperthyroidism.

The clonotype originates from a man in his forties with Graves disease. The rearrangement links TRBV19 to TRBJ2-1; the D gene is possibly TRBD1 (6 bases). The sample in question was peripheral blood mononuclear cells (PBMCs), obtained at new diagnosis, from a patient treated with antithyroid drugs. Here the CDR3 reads CASKNPGLRGNDEQFF. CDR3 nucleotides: TGTGCCAGCAAGAACCCGGGGTTGAGGGGGAACGATGAGCAGTTCTTC. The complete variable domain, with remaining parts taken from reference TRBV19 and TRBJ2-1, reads DGGITQSPKYLFRKEGQNVTLSCEQNLNHDAMYWYRQDPGQGLRLIYYSQIVNDFQKGDIAEGYSVSREKKESFPLTVTSAQKNPTAFYLCASKNPGLRGNDEQFFGPGTRLTVL.